This T cell receptor (beta chain) appears in the sequencing data of a study of T cells in Graves' hyperthyroidism and ophthalmopathy. From RNA transcripts, TCR beta CDR3 regions were amplified. HTBI primers drove first-round RT-PCR of the TCR CDR3. TCRdb re-called the multiplex PCR reads through MiXCR, storing one row per CDR3 protein. Counted here are approximately 610,000 distinct CDR3 sequences, approximately 15% occurring once; the ten biggest clones make up approximately 20%. This clonotype was observed at least ten times. CDR1 and CDR2 from the germline V gene are SGHAT and FQNNGV. Trimming cost V 7 bases and J 6 bases; bases outside gene matches: 6. The CDR3 is 14 residues long.

The chain is built from TRBV11-2 and TRBJ2-1; 10 bases agree with TRBD2. The sequence derives from a woman younger than 35 with Graves' hyperthyroidism. Input material: blood. CDR3 loop: CASIGLAEINEQFF. As DNA, the CDR3 is TGTGCCAGCATAGGACTAGCGGAAATCAATGAGCAGTTCTTC.